A single sample is the source of the 13 T cell receptor beta chains below, sequenced in a study of shared clonotypes between healthy human individuals. Assay: immunoSEQ multiplex PCR; the TCRdb copy retains only in-frame clones and omits some. Of 2 million to 3 million clones listed, 80% to 95% are singletons. Material: naive CD4+ T cells from PBMCs. As for subset: CD45RA+ positively selected. The receptors were gathered from a young man in good health. Some clones in this sample may be carry-over from other donors' samples.

The chain has TRBV11-1 and TRBJ2-3; weak D call: TRBD1 (5 bases). CDR1 is SGHAT, CDR2 FQDESV, per germline (reference sequence). The CDR3 has 13 residues. Trimming shortened V by 5 bases and J by 4 bases, and 10 bases separated the two germline ends. DNA for the CDR3: TGTGCCAGCAGCCTCAGACAGCCAGATACGCAGTATTTT. Protein sequence: CASSLRQPDTQYF.

As to this clone: The sample carries other DNA sequences with the same CDR3. The genes are TRBV5-1 and TRBJ1-1; D may be TRBD1 (5 bases). This CDR3 is 13 amino acids long. V was clipped by 1 base and J by 4 bases, with 8 bases between them. In germline, CDR1 is SGHRS, CDR2 YFSETQ. CDR3 sequence (DNA): TGCGCCAGCAGCTTGACAGGATCCACTGAAGCTTTCTTT. Translated, it gives CASSLTGSTEAFF.

This clone was counted between two and nine times. The rearrangement joins TRBV19 to TRBJ1-1; 7 nucleotides line up with TRBD1. CDR3 length: 15 residues. Germline CDR1 and CDR2: LNHDA and SQIVND (reference sequence). J was trimmed by 3 bases and V by 8 bases; bases with no gene match: 12. In nucleotides, the CDR3 is TGTGCCAGTCCCCCGCCGGGCAGGGGGGACACTGAAGCTTTCTTT. Translation gives CASPPPGRGDTEAFF.

This clone has only one observation. The same CDR3 arises from other DNA sequences in this sample as well. The chain carries TRBV28 and TRBJ1-5, with TRBD1 matching 8 bases. Germline V gene lookup returns CDR1 MDHEN and CDR2 SYDVKM. With V trimmed by 5 bases and J by 7 bases, 7 bases remained unmatched. The CDR3 loop spans 14 amino acids. CDR3 nucleotide sequence: TGTGCCAGCAGTCCTGGACAGGGAAGACAGCCCCAGCATTTT. It translates to CASSPGQGRQPQHF.

The gene calls are TRBV6-4 and TRBJ2-3, with a tentative D call TRBD2 (6 bases). The V gene lost 4 bases and the J gene lost 1 base, with 15 bases spanning the gap. The CDR3 runs to 16 residues. Germline CDR1 and CDR2: MRHNA and SNTAGT. The chain's CDR3 is CASSVRIADRTDTQYF. The CDR3 DNA is TGTGCCAGCAGTGTGCGCATAGCGGATCGCACAGATACGCAGTATTTT.

The chain has TRBV18 and TRBJ1-4; D perhaps matches TRBD1 (6 bases). There are 14 residues in the CDR3. V lost 2 bases and J 5 bases, leaving 9 bases between the germline ends. Germline loops: CDR1 KGHSH, CDR2 LQKENI. The CDR3 here is CASSPRGSNEKLFF. The DNA for the CDR3 is TGTGCCAGCTCACCAAGGGGGTCGAATGAAAAACTGTTTTTT.

J is TRBJ2-7 and V is TRBV28; D is ambiguous. This CDR3 region has 14 residues. V lost 2 bases to trimming and J lost 3 bases, with 11 bases between them. Per germline, CDR1 MDHEN and CDR2 SYDVKM. CDR3 bases: TGTGCCAGCAGTTTACCACAGATCATCTACGAGCAGTACTTC. Translating it yields CASSLPQIIYEQYF.

The gene calls are TRBV5-1 and TRBJ1-2; D call uncertain. The ends were cut back, 1 base at V and 0 bases at J, with 7 bases in the middle. Germline V gene lookup returns CDR1 SGHRS and CDR2 YFSETQ. CDR3 length equals 14 residues. The CDR3 protein is CASSLTTPNYGYTF. DNA of the CDR3: TGCGCCAGCAGCTTGACAACGCCTAACTATGGCTACACCTTC.

V is TRBV11-2 and J is TRBJ2-1, with 10 bases matching TRBD2. Losses at the gene ends were 1 base for V and 0 bases for J; bases not matched to a gene: 0. Germline CDR1 and CDR2: SGHAT and FQNNGV. The CDR3 is made up of 16 amino acids. The CDR3 protein is CASSLASGSSYNEQFF. CDR3 sequence (DNA): TGTGCCAGCAGCTTAGCTAGCGGGAGCTCCTACAATGAGCAGTTCTTC.

V usage is TRBV28 and J usage is TRBJ2-4; D gene ambiguous. Germline CDR1 and CDR2: MDHEN and SYDVKM. This CDR3 contains 13 residues. V lost 2 bases to trimming and J lost 7 bases, with 9 bases between them. The CDR3 bases are TGTGCCAGCAGTTTAGGGCAGTGGAACATTCAGTACTTC. Amino acids: CASSLGQWNIQYF. Complete variable domain (other parts from reference TRBV28 and TRBJ2-4): DVKVTQSSRYLVKRTGEKVFLECVQDMDHENMFWYRQDPGLGLRLIYFSYDVKMKEKGDIPEGYSVSREKKERFSLILESASTNQTSMYLCASSLGQWNIQYFGAGTRLSVL.

Comment on this clone: This sample includes further DNA sequences coding for the same CDR3. The chain employs TRBV7-9 and TRBJ2-3; D not resolved. The CDR3 extends over 13 amino acids. Looked up from germline, CDR1 is SEHNR and CDR2 is FQNEAQ (reference sequence). The V gene lost 5 bases and the J gene lost 4 bases, with 10 bases spanning the gap. The CDR3 DNA sequence: TGTGCCAGCAGCCCGAGAGGCCCAGATACGCAGTATTTT. This sequence encodes CASSPRGPDTQYF.

DNA for the CDR3: TGCGCCAGCAGCCAACAGCAACTCGGTTGGGAAGGCTACACCTTC. Its protein is CASSQQQLGWEGYTF. The gene calls are TRBV4-3 and TRBJ1-2, with D hard to call. The germline gives CDR1 LGHNA, CDR2 YSLEER. V was pared by 2 bases and J by 8 bases, with 18 bases between. This CDR3 is 15 amino acids long.

This chain links TRBV7-9 with TRBJ1-2, with no clear D. The V end lost 4 bases, the J end lost 8 bases, and 23 bases lay between the germline ends. The germline gives CDR1 SEHNR, CDR2 FQNEAQ (reference sequence). The CDR3 runs to 16 residues. The CDR3 reads CASSYGAAARALGYTF. The DNA of the CDR3 is TGTGCCAGCAGCTACGGAGCGGCAGCGCGGGCCCTGGGCTACACCTTC.